Included here is one TCR beta chain sequence, with context. Antigen unknown. Unmatched junction bases numbered 9, after V lost 6 bases and J lost 5 bases. The germline V gene encodes CDR1 MNHNY and CDR2 SVGAGI (reference sequence). CDR3 length: 15 amino acids. Here immunoSEQ multiplex PCR was the method, and the copy in TCRdb shows in-frame clones only, minus some. In the table there are 780,000 or so clones, approximately 72% of which are singletons. This specimen belongs to a study of shared clonotypes between healthy human individuals. Points from the study as a whole: Few donors restricted represented genetic and exposure-history diversity.

Into CD45RA+ naive and CD45RA-negative memory subsets, the CD4+ cells were split. Sequenced material: memory CD4+ T cells sorted from blood. The subset is: CD45RA-negative fraction. The chain couples TRBV6-6 to TRBJ1-2; 10 positions match TRBD1. The sequence came from a woman under 40 in good health. The CDR3 sequence: CASSLGTGERYGYTF. For the CDR3, the DNA is TGTGCCAGCAGCTTGGGGACAGGGGAGAGGTATGGCTACACCTTC.